What follows describes a single T cell receptor (beta chain). The sample originates from a study of T cell changes during pregnancy in multiple sclerosis. The CDR3 consists of 15 residues. The V gene's germline CDR1 is SQVTM and CDR2 ANQGSEA. V was clipped by 1 base and J by 9 bases, with 21 bases between them. Sequenced by immunoSEQ multiplex PCR; TCRdb stores in-frame clones only, minus some. Counted here are some 38,000 clones, around 91% occurring once; the ten biggest clones make up around 0.7%. Sequences were derived from CD4+ T cells from peripheral blood mononuclear cells, sampled in the second trimester of pregnancy. This clonotype was sampled from a female donor in good health, enrolled as a control in a pregnancy study. This chain uses TRBV29-1 with TRBJ1-1; perhaps TRBD1 as D (6 bases). CDR3 loop: CSVEGPRDTKLKAFF. CDR3 bases: TGCAGCGTTGAAGGGCCCCGGGACACTAAATTAAAAGCTTTCTTT.